This is a list of T cell receptor beta chains from one sample in a study of blood T cell repertoires in COVID-19. TCRdb's table, derived via immunoSEQ multiplex PCR, lists solely in-frame clones and lacks some. The repertoire holds more than 65,000 clones, with roughly four fifths as singletons. Sequencing was done on a sample of peripheral blood. All receptors derive from a woman older than 75 with active or convalescent COVID-19. The CDR3 runs from the conserved cysteine through the conserved F or W. The order of the fields is D gene, V gene, clone size, J gene, CDR3 protein, CDR3 DNA. D genes are given only for firm matches. Not every row has a clone size; where given, it reads once, few, many or a size class.

d_gene: TRBD1
v_gene: TRBV19
abundance: .
j_gene: TRBJ1-1
CDR3aa: CASRMGTGAYNTEAFF
CDR3nt: TGTGCCAGTAGGATGGGGACAGGGGCCTATAACACTGAAGCTTTCTTT

d_gene: TRBD2
v_gene: TRBV19
abundance: .
j_gene: TRBJ2-3
CDR3aa: CASNGGGTDTQYF
CDR3nt: TGTGCCAGTAACGGGGGGGGCACAGATACGCAGTATTTT

d_gene: .
v_gene: TRBV18
abundance: .
j_gene: TRBJ2-5
CDR3aa: CASSPPKAGDIETQYF
CDR3nt: TGTGCCAGCTCACCCCCGAAGGCAGGGGATATAGAGACCCAGTACTTC

d_gene: .
v_gene: TRBV6-2/TRBV6-3
abundance: .
j_gene: TRBJ2-2
CDR3aa: CASSYPTANTGELFF
CDR3nt: TGTGCCAGCAGTTACCCCACAGCGAACACCGGGGAGCTGTTTTTT

d_gene: .
v_gene: TRBV19
abundance: .
j_gene: TRBJ2-3
CDR3aa: CASSLQQGTDTQYF
CDR3nt: TGTGCCAGTTCCCTTCAACAGGGTACAGATACGCAGTATTTT

d_gene: .
v_gene: TRBV11-2
abundance: .
j_gene: TRBJ1-1
CDR3aa: CASSLWQGNTEAFF
CDR3nt: TGTGCCAGCAGCTTGTGGCAGGGAAACACTGAAGCTTTCTTT

d_gene: TRBD1
v_gene: TRBV6-5
abundance: many
j_gene: TRBJ1-3
CDR3aa: CASSHQGDAGNTIYF
CDR3nt: TGTGCCAGCAGTCATCAGGGGGATGCTGGAAACACCATATATTTT

d_gene: .
v_gene: TRBV10-3
abundance: .
j_gene: TRBJ2-2
CDR3aa: CAISETENTGELFF
CDR3nt: TGTGCCATCAGTGAAACAGAGAACACCGGGGAGCTGTTTTTT

d_gene: .
v_gene: TRBV15
abundance: few
j_gene: TRBJ2-1
CDR3aa: CATSRDAALSGNEQFF
CDR3nt: TGTGCCACCAGCAGAGATGCGGCCCTCTCAGGGAATGAGCAGTTCTTC

d_gene: TRBD2
v_gene: TRBV19
abundance: .
j_gene: TRBJ2-5
CDR3aa: CASSLRLAWETQYF
CDR3nt: TGTGCCAGTAGTCTAAGACTAGCTTGGGAGACCCAGTACTTC

d_gene: .
v_gene: TRBV20-1
abundance: .
j_gene: TRBJ1-2
CDR3aa: CSASDGRRNYGYTF
CDR3nt: TGCAGTGCTAGTGACGGCAGGAGGAACTATGGCTACACCTTC

d_gene: .
v_gene: TRBV7-8
abundance: once
j_gene: TRBJ2-2
CDR3aa: CASSLIENTGELFF
CDR3nt: TGTGCCAGCAGCTTAATAGAGAACACCGGGGAGCTGTTTTTT

d_gene: TRBD1
v_gene: TRBV6-5
abundance: .
j_gene: TRBJ1-2
CDR3aa: CASSLGQGGIQGYTF
CDR3nt: TGTGCCAGCAGTTTGGGACAGGGTGGGATTCAGGGCTACACCTTC

d_gene: .
v_gene: TRBV30
abundance: .
j_gene: TRBJ2-7
CDR3aa: CAWTIGGEQYF
CDR3nt: TGTGCCTGGACCATAGGCGGCGAGCAGTACTTC

d_gene: .
v_gene: TRBV18
abundance: .
j_gene: TRBJ1-1
CDR3aa: CASSPLGTGYGEAFF
CDR3nt: TGTGCCAGCTCACCGTTAGGAACAGGCTACGGTGAAGCTTTCTTT

d_gene: .
v_gene: TRBV9
abundance: .
j_gene: TRBJ2-5
CDR3aa: CASSPHTQETQYF
CDR3nt: TGTGCCAGCAGCCCCCACACCCAAGAGACCCAGTACTTC

d_gene: .
v_gene: TRBV9
abundance: .
j_gene: TRBJ1-6
CDR3aa: CASSGGLGQVNSPLHF
CDR3nt: TGTGCCAGCAGCGGAGGCCTCGGACAAGTTAATTCACCCCTCCACTTT

d_gene: .
v_gene: TRBV20-1
abundance: .
j_gene: TRBJ2-1
CDR3aa: CSATTSNEQFF
CDR3nt: TGCAGTGCGACAACTAGCAATGAGCAGTTCTTC

d_gene: TRBD1
v_gene: TRBV5-1
abundance: .
j_gene: TRBJ2-3
CDR3aa: CASSLVQGPTDTQYF
CDR3nt: TGCGCCAGCAGCTTGGTACAGGGGCCCACAGATACGCAGTATTTT

d_gene: .
v_gene: TRBV25-1
abundance: .
j_gene: TRBJ1-2
CDR3aa: CASSVKQGISGYTF
CDR3nt: TGTGCCAGCAGTGTTAAACAGGGTATCAGTGGCTACACCTTC

d_gene: .
v_gene: TRBV6-5
abundance: .
j_gene: TRBJ1-2
CDR3aa: CASTTQGAYGYTF
CDR3nt: TGTGCCAGCACAACACAGGGAGCCTATGGCTACACCTTC

d_gene: .
v_gene: TRBV5-4
abundance: .
j_gene: TRBJ2-3
CDR3aa: CASSAEVASTDTQYF
CDR3nt: TGTGCCAGCAGCGCCGAGGTCGCCAGCACAGATACGCAGTATTTT

d_gene: TRBD1
v_gene: TRBV29-1
abundance: .
j_gene: TRBJ1-6
CDR3aa: CSAREGADNSPLHF
CDR3nt: TGCAGCGCAAGAGAGGGGGCCGATAATTCACCCCTCCACTTT

d_gene: TRBD1
v_gene: TRBV24-1
abundance: .
j_gene: TRBJ1-2
CDR3aa: CATSEATGNYGYTF
CDR3nt: TGTGCCACCAGTGAGGCGACAGGGAACTATGGCTACACCTTC

d_gene: .
v_gene: TRBV7-2
abundance: .
j_gene: TRBJ2-3
CDR3aa: CASSPSPTDTQYF
CDR3nt: TGTGCCAGCAGCCCCAGTCCCACAGATACGCAGTATTTT

d_gene: TRBD1
v_gene: TRBV2
abundance: few
j_gene: TRBJ1-6
CDR3aa: CASRRQGHNSPLHF
CDR3nt: TGTGCCAGCAGGCGACAGGGGCATAATTCACCCCTCCACTTT

d_gene: TRBD1
v_gene: TRBV11-2
abundance: once
j_gene: TRBJ1-1
CDR3aa: CASSPGTGRIMNTEAFF
CDR3nt: TGTGCCAGCAGCCCCGGGACAGGGAGGATCATGAACACTGAAGCTTTCTTT

d_gene: TRBD1
v_gene: TRBV4-3
abundance: .
j_gene: TRBJ1-6
CDR3aa: CASSQGTGVDSPLHF
CDR3nt: TGCGCCAGCAGCCAGGGGACAGGGGTGGACTCACCCCTCCACTTT

d_gene: .
v_gene: TRBV6-6
abundance: .
j_gene: TRBJ2-3
CDR3aa: CASSLRANGAGSTDTQYF
CDR3nt: TGTGCCAGCAGTCTACGGGCTAACGGGGCGGGAAGCACAGATACGCAGTATTTT

d_gene: .
v_gene: TRBV9
abundance: .
j_gene: TRBJ2-6
CDR3aa: CASSAQGSGANVLTF
CDR3nt: TGTGCCAGCAGCGCACAGGGCTCTGGGGCCAACGTCCTGACTTTC

d_gene: .
v_gene: TRBV7-3
abundance: .
j_gene: TRBJ2-2
CDR3aa: CASSLRAGQNTGELFF
CDR3nt: TGTGCCAGCAGCTTACGGGCAGGACAGAACACCGGGGAGCTGTTTTTT

d_gene: TRBD2
v_gene: TRBV7-2
abundance: .
j_gene: TRBJ2-7
CDR3aa: CASSPSGTSGGTPYEQYF
CDR3nt: TGTGCCAGCAGCCCTAGCGGGACTAGCGGGGGGACCCCCTACGAGCAGTACTTC

d_gene: .
v_gene: TRBV4-3
abundance: .
j_gene: TRBJ1-3
CDR3aa: CASSQGTISGNTIYF
CDR3nt: TGCGCCAGCAGCCAAGGGACAATCTCTGGAAACACCATATATTTT

d_gene: .
v_gene: TRBV5-1
abundance: .
j_gene: TRBJ2-1
CDR3aa: CVMGLAGFSSYNEQFF
CDR3nt: TGCGTAATGGGACTGGCGGGGTTTAGCTCCTACAATGAGCAGTTCTTC

d_gene: .
v_gene: TRBV12-3/TRBV12-4
abundance: .
j_gene: TRBJ2-5
CDR3aa: CASSPKETQYF
CDR3nt: TGTGCCAGCAGTCCCAAAGAGACCCAGTACTTC

d_gene: TRBD2
v_gene: TRBV5-4
abundance: few
j_gene: TRBJ2-2
CDR3aa: CASSGLAGGPSNGELFF
CDR3nt: TGTGCCAGCAGTGGACTAGCGGGGGGGCCCAGTAACGGGGAGCTGTTTTTT

d_gene: .
v_gene: TRBV19
abundance: once
j_gene: TRBJ1-2
CDR3aa: CASSVSHYNYGYTF
CDR3nt: TGTGCCAGTAGTGTCTCACATTACAACTATGGCTACACCTTC

d_gene: TRBD2
v_gene: TRBV6-1
abundance: .
j_gene: TRBJ2-7
CDR3aa: CASSEGRVQQQYF
CDR3nt: TGTGCCAGCAGTGAGGGGAGGGTACAGCAGCAGTACTTC

d_gene: .
v_gene: TRBV6-1
abundance: .
j_gene: TRBJ1-5
CDR3aa: CASSEGADGGYSNQPQHF
CDR3nt: TGTGCCAGCAGTGAAGGGGCGGACGGAGGGTATAGCAATCAGCCCCAGCATTTT

d_gene: .
v_gene: TRBV4-3
abundance: once
j_gene: TRBJ2-3
CDR3aa: CASSQEGPGVGTDTQYF
CDR3nt: TGCGCCAGCAGCCAAGAAGGCCCGGGGGTTGGAACAGATACGCAGTATTTT

d_gene: .
v_gene: TRBV2
abundance: .
j_gene: TRBJ1-3
CDR3aa: CASSDRGNTIYF
CDR3nt: TGTGCCAGCAGTGATAGAGGGAACACCATATATTTT

d_gene: .
v_gene: TRBV10-1
abundance: .
j_gene: TRBJ2-3
CDR3aa: CASTKKPQDLADTQYF
CDR3nt: TGCGCCAGCACAAAAAAACCCCAGGATCTTGCAGATACGCAGTATTTT

d_gene: .
v_gene: TRBV2
abundance: .
j_gene: TRBJ2-2
CDR3aa: CASSGPSTGELFF
CDR3nt: TGTGCCAGCAGTGGACCTAGCACCGGGGAGCTGTTTTTT

d_gene: .
v_gene: TRBV19
abundance: once
j_gene: TRBJ2-1
CDR3aa: CASSMGLVNEQFF
CDR3nt: TGTGCCAGTAGTATGGGTCTAGTGAATGAGCAGTTCTTC

d_gene: TRBD1
v_gene: TRBV4-1
abundance: few
j_gene: TRBJ1-5
CDR3aa: CASSQGQGDDQPQHF
CDR3nt: TGCGCCAGCAGCCAAGGACAGGGAGATGATCAGCCCCAGCATTTT

d_gene: TRBD1
v_gene: TRBV5-1
abundance: .
j_gene: TRBJ1-5
CDR3aa: CASSLTGGANQPQHF
CDR3nt: TGCGCCAGCAGCTTGACAGGGGGCGCGAATCAGCCCCAGCATTTT

d_gene: TRBD1
v_gene: TRBV7-2
abundance: .
j_gene: TRBJ1-2
CDR3aa: CASSWAKGADYGYTF
CDR3nt: TGTGCCAGCAGCTGGGCTAAGGGGGCGGACTATGGCTACACCTTC

d_gene: .
v_gene: TRBV30
abundance: few
j_gene: TRBJ1-2
CDR3aa: CAWSVGGEDYGYTF
CDR3nt: TGTGCCTGGAGTGTGGGGGGAGAGGACTATGGCTACACCTTC

d_gene: TRBD1
v_gene: TRBV5-1
abundance: .
j_gene: TRBJ2-5
CDR3aa: CASSEGDRGFQYF
CDR3nt: TGCGCCAGCAGCGAGGGGGACAGGGGGTTCCAGTACTTC

d_gene: .
v_gene: TRBV19
abundance: few
j_gene: TRBJ2-3
CDR3aa: CASSISWDTQYF
CDR3nt: TGTGCCAGTAGTATTAGCTGGGATACGCAGTATTTT

d_gene: TRBD2
v_gene: TRBV11-2
abundance: few
j_gene: TRBJ2-3
CDR3aa: CASSPGLATDTQYF
CDR3nt: TGTGCCAGCAGCCCTGGACTAGCCACAGATACGCAGTATTTT

d_gene: .
v_gene: TRBV10-3
abundance: .
j_gene: TRBJ1-2
CDR3aa: CAISARGSSGYTF
CDR3nt: TGTGCCATCAGTGCCAGAGGGTCCTCTGGCTACACCTTC

d_gene: .
v_gene: TRBV27
abundance: .
j_gene: TRBJ1-1
CDR3aa: CASSLAGVTEAFF
CDR3nt: TGTGCCAGCAGTTTAGCAGGGGTGACTGAAGCTTTCTTT